A single sample gave rise to the 22 T cell receptor beta chains below, sequenced in a study of blood T cells in healthy people across ages. Primers used in a second PCR of roughly 7 to 12 cycles were a sample-barcoded 5' primer and a J-beta primer mix. TCRdb itself ran the 5' RACE reads through MiXCR, one entry per CDR3 protein. This table holds over 1,500,000 distinct CDR3 sequences, approximately 40% found once. The sample consisted of blood. The receptors were sampled from a human donor in good health.

This clonotype was observed a few times. This rearrangement joins TRBV10-3 to TRBJ1-2; a possible D gene is TRBD1 (6 bases). Trimming took 4 bases from V and 4 from J, leaving 10 bases between them. Germline V gene lookup returns CDR1 ENHRY and CDR2 SYGVKD. The CDR3 extends over 13 amino acids. This CDR3 reads CAISGTDGYGYTF. CDR3 coding DNA: TGTGCCATCAGTGGGACAGACGGCTATGGCTACACCTTC.

This clonotype was seen more than once but under ten times. An end of the junction does not agree with germline; a read error may underlie this. The chain combines TRBV4-2 with TRBJ1-1, with D hard to call. Germline V gives CDR1 LGHNA, CDR2 YNFKEQ. CDR3 length: 15 amino acids. CDR3 sequence: CAGSQGAGENTEAFF. In DNA form, the CDR3 reads TGTGCCGGCAGCCAAGGAGCCGGGGAGAACACTGAAGCTTTCTTT.

This clonotype came up a few times. This sequence joins TRBV20-1 and TRBJ2-5; 8 bases map to TRBD1. V lost 4 bases and J lost 4; bases outside the gene matches: 8. CDR1 is DFQATT and CDR2 is SNEGSKA in the germline V gene (reference sequence). The CDR3 extends over 14 amino acids. CDR3 nucleotide sequence: TGCAGTGCTATAAACGCACAGGGGGTAGAGACCCAGTACTTC. Its translation is CSAINAQGVETQYF.

The gene calls are TRBV7-6 and TRBJ1-1; perhaps TRBD1 as D (5 bases). Trimming removed 4 bases from V and 3 bases from J, with 15 bases in between. Germline CDR1 reads SGHVS; CDR2 reads FNYEAQ. This CDR3 is built from 15 residues. CDR3 nucleotide sequence: TGTGCCAGCAGCTCCTCCCAGGGTTCCTACACTGAAGCTTTCTTT. It encodes CASSSSQGSYTEAFF.

This clonotype was seen a few times. The J gene is TRBJ1-2, the V gene TRBV15; D remains ambiguous. The CDR3 length is 15 residues. V was pared by 0 bases and J by 8 bases, with 16 bases between. Germline values: CDR1 LNHNV, CDR2 YYDKDF (reference sequence). CDR3: CATSRDIETALGYTF. CDR3 DNA sequence: TGTGCCACCAGCAGAGATATCGAGACCGCCTTGGGCTACACCTTC.

This clonotype occurred a few times. V and J are TRBV11-2 and TRBJ1-1; D not resolved. The CDR3 contains 15 residues. Germline-derived CDR1 and CDR2 are SGHAT and FQNNGV. V lost 5 bases and J lost 2, with 15 bases in between. This CDR3 is CASSRGEGGNTEAFF. In DNA, the CDR3 is TGTGCCAGCAGCCGCGGTGAGGGCGGAAACACTGAAGCTTTCTTT.

The V call is TRBV9, the J call TRBJ2-3; 9 bases are a match to TRBD1. V trimming: 4 bases; J trimming: 3 bases; junction bases outside the gene matches: 6. The CDR3 has 15 residues. The germline CDR1 and CDR2 sequences are SGDLS and YYNGEE. CDR3 sequence: CASSIGTGITDTQYF. The CDR3 nucleotides read TGTGCCAGCAGCATCGGGACAGGGATTACAGATACGCAGTATTTT.

There are a few counts of this clonotype. The chain links TRBV9 to TRBJ1-2; weak D call: TRBD1 (5 bases). From germline, CDR1 is SGDLS and CDR2 YYNGEE. Between the trimmed V and J ends, which lost 4 bases and 4 bases, there was a span of 14 bases. CDR3 length: 14 amino acids. The CDR3 region has the DNA TGTGCCAGCAGCCCCCAGGGAGGGACCTATGGCTACACCTTC. Its protein is CASSPQGGTYGYTF.

This clonotype showed up just a few times. The chain has TRBV27 and TRBJ1-5, with D hard to call. The germline CDR1 and CDR2 sequences are MNHEY and SMNVEV (reference sequence). CDR3 length equals 14 residues. V shed 3 bases and J shed 1 base, with 7 bases lying between them. Written as DNA, the CDR3 is TGTGCCAGCAGTTTCTTTCGGAGCAATCAGCCCCAGCATTTT. Its protein product is CASSFFRSNQPQHF.

This clonotype was seen many times. CDR3 protein: CASSLWDRYNEQFF. For the CDR3, the DNA is TGTGCCAGCAGTTTATGGGACAGGTACAATGAGCAGTTCTTC. The J gene is TRBJ2-1, the V gene TRBV27, with 8 bases that match TRBD1. The trim removed 1 base at V and 4 bases at J, leaving 0 bases unmatched. From germline, CDR1 is MNHEY and CDR2 SMNVEV (reference sequence). The CDR3 runs 14 residues.

A few counts support this clonotype. The V and J genes are TRBV20-1 and TRBJ2-5, with D perhaps assigned TRBD1 or TRBD2 (5 bases each). V was shortened by 4 bases and J by 4 bases, with 19 bases between the two germline ends. CDR1 and CDR2 from the germline V gene are DFQATT and SNEGSKA (reference sequence). CDR3 length equals 15 residues. The CDR3 coding sequence is TGCAGTGCTATTAGGGGTGACGGGGCCCTAGAGACCCAGTACTTC. Its translation is CSAIRGDGALETQYF.

The sample holds a few counts of this clonotype. The chain combines TRBV7-2 with TRBJ2-7, with D perhaps TRBD2 (6 bases). Trimming shortened V by 1 base and J by 2 bases, and 9 bases separated the two germline ends. The CDR3 totals 14 residues. Per germline, CDR1 SGHTA and CDR2 FQGNSA. The chain's CDR3 is CASSLGTTPYEQYF. The CDR3 nucleotides read TGTGCCAGCAGCTTAGGGACTACTCCCTACGAGCAGTACTTC.

J is TRBJ2-4 and V is TRBV12-3 or TRBV12-4, with D unresolved. The DNA end is a closer match to TRBJ2-7, so the J assignment may be wrong. This CDR3 contains 13 residues. This CDR3 is CASSPFRFAEQYF. The CDR3 bases are TGTGCCAGCAGCCCCTTCAGGTTCGCCGAGCAGTACTTC.

This chain connects TRBV7-2 to TRBJ1-4; D is possibly TRBD1 (6 bases). The V gene's germline CDR1 is SGHTA and CDR2 FQGNSA. CDR3 length equals 15 residues. V was cut by 1 base and J by 8 bases, with 14 bases left in between. For the CDR3, the DNA is TGTGCCAGCAGCTTAGATCCAGGGGTCGAAGAAAAACTGTTTTTT. Protein: CASSLDPGVEEKLFF.

A note on this clonotype: The germline gene is not matched at one end of the junction; a read error may be the cause. J is TRBJ2-7 and V is TRBV18, with D maybe TRBD1 (6 bases). Germline V CDR1 and CDR2: KGHSH, LQKENI. The CDR3 spans 14 residues. In DNA form, the CDR3 reads TGTGCCGGCTCACGGGAACAGGGTTCTTACGAGCAGTACTTC. Its protein is CAGSREQGSYEQYF.

The CDR3 spells CASSYTDHEQYF. The CDR3 region has the DNA TGTGCCAGCAGCTACACGGACCACGAGCAGTACTTC. The chain links TRBV6-2 or TRBV6-3 to TRBJ2-7; D remains unclear. Germline V gene data show CDR1 as MNHEY and CDR2 as SVGEGT. V was cut by 6 bases and J by 5 bases, with 11 bases left in between. The CDR3 is made up of 12 amino acids.

The rearrangement uses TRBV29-1 and TRBJ1-1; D might be TRBD1 (6 bases). Trimming removed 4 bases at V and 11 bases at J, with 20 bases between. The CDR3 runs to 13 residues. CDR1 and CDR2 (germline): SQVTM, ANQGSEA. The CDR3 here is CSVADSRQRGAFF. Here the CDR3 DNA reads TGCAGCGTTGCCGACTCCAGGCAGAGGGGGGCTTTCTTT.

The CDR3 DNA reads as TGTGCCAGCAGCTTAGCGGTAGGATTACAGCTTATAGCCAAAAACATTCAGTACTTC. As protein: CASSLAVGLQLIAKNIQYF. The rearrangement links TRBV7-8 to TRBJ2-4; D is ambiguous. V was clipped by 0 bases and J by 0 bases, with 18 bases between them. From germline, CDR1 is SGHVS and CDR2 FQNEAQ. This CDR3 spans 19 amino acids. Full variable domain (remainder filled in from reference TRBV7-8 and TRBJ2-4): GAGVSQSPRYKVAKRGQDVALRCDPISGHVSLFWYQQALGQGPEFLTYFQNEAQLDKSGLPSDRFFAERPEGSVSTLKIQRTQQEDSAVYLCASSLAVGLQLIAKNIQYFGAGTRLSVL.

The sample holds many counts of this clonotype. This chain joins TRBV5-1 and TRBJ2-1, with D possibly being TRBD1 (6 bases). Trimming pared 3 bases from V and 7 bases from J, leaving 11 bases between. Per the germline V gene, CDR1 is SGHRS and CDR2 is YFSETQ. The CDR3 has 13 residues. CDR3 DNA sequence: TGCGCCAGCAGCTATGGGACAACTAATGAGCAGTTCTTC. It codes for CASSYGTTNEQFF.

This clonotype turned up a few times. The CDR3: CASSLDLARRDGYTF. CDR3 bases: TGTGCCAGCAGCTTGGATTTAGCACGCCGGGATGGCTACACCTTC. The chain recombines TRBV5-5 with TRBJ1-2; D ambiguous. V lost 0 bases and J 6 bases, leaving 15 bases between the germline ends. Germline V gene data show CDR1 as SGHKS and CDR2 as YYEKEE (reference sequence). CDR3 length: 15 amino acids.

The rearrangement links TRBV7-2 to TRBJ2-1, with 11 positions matching TRBD1. Germline CDR1 is SGHTA and CDR2 is FQGNSA. With V trimmed by 4 bases and J by 10 bases, 6 bases remained unmatched. The CDR3 covers 14 residues. The CDR3 DNA reads as TGTGCCAGCAGCTCGGACAGGGGGCTTAGGGAGCAGTTCTTC. It encodes CASSSDRGLREQFF.

The rearrangement uses TRBV29-1 and TRBJ1-2, with TRBD1 matching over 8 bases. Germline values: CDR1 SQVTM, CDR2 ANQGSEA. Germline trimming cut 6 bases from V and 4 bases from J; bases unmatched to any gene: 7. This CDR3 contains 13 residues. In DNA form, the CDR3 reads TGCAGCGTAACAATCACAGGGGGCTATGGCTACACCTTC. Its translation: CSVTITGGYGYTF.